This T cell receptor beta chain appears in the sequencing data of a study of blood T cell repertoires in COVID-19. Clinical history as reported by participants underpinned cohort assignment. All recovered Cohort 3 donors got two negative PCRs, got clearance, or saw symptom resolution. Authors' methods: Amplification of reference gene primers provided the estimated nucleated cell counts. TCRdb keeps only in-frame clones here, not all; method: immunoSEQ multiplex PCR. D and trimming come from the DNA, and the V and J calls and clone size come from that table. The table records 150,000 or so clones, just under 85% of them present only once. V was cut by 4 bases and J by 1 base, with 9 bases left in between. CDR1 is SGHRS and CDR2 is YFSETQ in the germline V gene. The CDR3 loop spans 15 amino acids.

This receptor was taken from a man aged 45-60 years who had recovered from COVID-19. Specimen: PBMCs or T cells enriched from blood (not recorded which). This chain uses TRBV5-1 with TRBJ2-6; D may be TRBD2 (6 bases). CDR3 coding DNA: TGCGCCAGCAGCAACGGGAGATCTGGGGCCAACGTCCTGACTTTC. Encoded protein: CASSNGRSGANVLTF. The full variable domain, rest sourced from reference TRBV5-1 and TRBJ2-6, is KAGVTQTPRYLIKTRGQQVTLSCSPISGHRSVSWYQQTPGQGLQFLFEYFSETQRNKGNFPGRFSGRQFSNSRSEMNVSTLELGDSALYLCASSNGRSGANVLTFGAGSRLTVL.